These T cell receptor beta chains were read from a single sample in a study of regulatory T cells in long-lasting Graves disease. Each CDR3 protein is one row after TCRdb ran MiXCR on the multiplex PCR reads. The profile covers about 540,000 distinct CDR3 sequences, with about 14% appearing a single time and over 7.5% taken by the ten largest. This sample was also put to use in a study of T cells in Graves' hyperthyroidism and ophthalmopathy.

The starting material was peripheral blood mononuclear cells (PBMCs), obtained at new diagnosis, from a patient treated with antithyroid drugs. The receptor set was obtained from a man aged 30-40 years with Graves disease. The CDR3 runs from the conserved cysteine through the conserved F or W. D genes are given only for firm matches. A row's size may be missing; if present it is once, few, many or a size class.

V | D | size | CDR3
TRBV7-2 | - | many | CASSGHLNQPQHF
TRBV18 | TRBD1 | few | CASSPKGTGGLYEQYF
TRBV6-5 | - | many | CASSYSRRGSFEQYF
TRBV28 | TRBD2 | many | CASSPGTSVYEQYF
TRBV7-3 | - | many | CASWGAVYGYTF
TRBV20-1 | - | many | CSAKVRRRRSSYEQYF
TRBV27 | - | - | CASSLFVPLGPPYNEQFF
TRBV7-9 | TRBD2 | many | CASSPLAGVNEQFF
TRBV7-9 | TRBD2 | many | CASSFWYGGRAINTQYF
TRBV30 | - | many | CAWSVSSEAFF
TRBV12-3/TRBV12-4 | - | many | CASSLASARLTDTQYF
TRBV9 | TRBD1 | few | CASSVEDRGDYGYTF
TRBV9 | - | - | CASSVDWSNEQFF
TRBV29-1 | - | many | CSVGHSTDTQYF
TRBV29-1 | - | few | CSVAEVGAFF
TRBV2 | - | many | CASSGGGRGYTF
TRBV20-1 | - | - | CSAGTGKKEKLFF
TRBV6-2/TRBV6-3 | - | - | CASSLTIRGEEYF
TRBV29-1 | TRBD1 | few | CSVEGQGGGGYTF
TRBV5-1 | - | few | CASSLAVDGETQYF
TRBV20-1 | - | many | CSASGGFFTDTQYF
TRBV19 | - | many | CASSTRDSSRGEQYF
TRBV20-1 | - | many | CSARPPGLRELFF
TRBV20-1 | TRBD1 | - | CSARDLLRDRDYGYTF
TRBV10-3 | - | many | CAIARDGEYYGYTF
TRBV7-2 | - | many | CASRSQHGNTEAFF
TRBV6-1 | - | many | CASSQSANSHYEQYF
TRBV7-2 | TRBD2 | few | CASSYGTSGWRADTQYF
TRBV11-2 | - | few | CASSLDPGRYEQYF